These 18 T cell receptor beta chains share one sample of origin, sequenced in a study of blood T cell repertoires in COVID-19. Assay used: immunoSEQ multiplex PCR; TCRdb lists only in-frame clones, some missing. The data show roughly 280,000 clones, roughly 90% seen once. Specimen: peripheral blood. These receptors were collected from a woman aged 45 to 65 who had recovered from COVID-19.

This clone came up a few times. The V gene is TRBV5-5, the J gene TRBJ1-5; D remains unclear. Germline V gene data show CDR1 as SGHKS and CDR2 as YYEKEE (reference sequence). Trimming removed 5 bases from V and 4 bases from J, with 19 bases in between. The CDR3 runs 16 residues. In nucleotides, the CDR3 is TGTGCCAGCAGTGTCGGGGTTATGGACCTGAATCAGCCCCAGCATTTT. It specifies CASSVGVMDLNQPQHF.

The chain carries TRBV5-1 and TRBJ2-2, with 14 nucleotides matching TRBD2. This CDR3 comprises 17 residues. J lost 4 bases, V lost 3 bases, and 5 bases had no gene match. Looked up from germline, CDR1 is SGHRS and CDR2 is YFSETQ. For the CDR3, the DNA is TGCGCCAGCAGCTCGGGACTAGCGGGAGTGATCACCGGGGAGCTGTTTTTT. Protein: CASSSGLAGVITGELFF.

The J gene is TRBJ1-1, the V gene TRBV4-3, with D tentatively TRBD1 (6 bases). This CDR3 contains 15 residues. Germline V gene sequence: CDR1 LGHNA, CDR2 YSLEER. V was cut by 1 base and J by 8 bases, with 17 bases left in between. CDR3 loop: CASSQGVNVQGEAFF. CDR3 sequence (DNA): TGCGCCAGCAGCCAAGGGGTTAACGTCCAGGGGGAAGCTTTCTTT.

The rearrangement joins TRBV12-5 to TRBJ1-1, with TRBD1 matching 7 bases. The CDR3 runs to 16 residues. V lost 1 base to trimming and J lost 3 bases; unmatched junction nucleotides: 8. The V gene's germline CDR1 is LGHNT and CDR2 FRNRAP. CDR3: CASGLDKTGSHTEAFF. The CDR3 nucleotides are TGTGCTAGTGGTTTGGATAAGACAGGGTCCCACACTGAAGCTTTCTTT.

J is TRBJ2-1 and V is TRBV6-5; 13 positions match TRBD2. Germline trimming cut 6 bases from V and 7 bases from J; bases unmatched to any gene: 6. CDR1 and CDR2 from the germline V gene are MNHEY and SVGAGI. This CDR3 is built from 15 residues. The CDR3 nucleotides are TGTGCCAGCAGCGCACTAGCGGGAGGGCTTAATGAGCAGTTCTTC. Translated: CASSALAGGLNEQFF.

This clone was seen once. The chain combines TRBV29-1 with TRBJ2-1; D uncertain. This CDR3 comprises 13 residues. V dropped 5 bases and J dropped 4 bases, with 12 bases sitting between them. CDR1 and CDR2 (germline): SQVTM, ANQGSEA. CDR3 in amino acids: CSVNAAEYNEQFF. Written as DNA, the CDR3 is TGCAGCGTTAATGCGGCAGAATACAATGAGCAGTTCTTC.

This clone appeared a few times. J is TRBJ2-1 and V is TRBV9; perhaps TRBD2 as D (6 bases). The V gene's germline CDR1 is SGDLS and CDR2 YYNGEE. Trimming stripped 2 bases from V and 3 bases from J, with 12 bases between. This CDR3 region has 15 residues. CDR3 DNA sequence: TGTGCCAGCAGCGTTCGCGGGGACCTCTACAATGAGCAGTTCTTC. Its protein product is CASSVRGDLYNEQFF.

The chain uses TRBV7-2 and TRBJ2-3; no clear D. V was pared by 1 base and J by 1 base, with 12 bases between. The CDR3 is 16 residues long. Germline V gene lookup returns CDR1 SGHTA and CDR2 FQGNSA. The chain's CDR3 is CASSLETVLGTDTQYF. CDR3 sequence (DNA): TGTGCCAGCAGCTTAGAAACAGTATTAGGCACAGATACGCAGTATTTT.

The chain uses TRBV10-3 and TRBJ2-3; 12 bases line up with TRBD1. CDR3 length: 18 residues. J lost 2 bases, V lost 7 bases, and 13 bases had no gene match. In germline, CDR1 is ENHRY, CDR2 SYGVKD. CDR3 residues: CAITPGTGGAHLTDTQYF. The CDR3 DNA reads TGTGCCATCACTCCCGGGACAGGGGGCGCCCACCTCACAGATACGCAGTATTTT.

This clone came up once. This chain connects TRBV27 to TRBJ2-3; 13 positions agree with TRBD2. V trimming: 5 bases; J trimming: 8 bases; junction bases outside the gene matches: 16. The CDR3 runs to 18 residues. Germline V lookup: CDR1 MNHEY, CDR2 SMNVEV (reference sequence). In DNA, the CDR3 is TGTGCCAGCAGTGCCATGACTAGCGGGAGGCTCCCTCTAGGTACGCAGTATTTT. Translation: CASSAMTSGRLPLGTQYF.

This chain joins TRBV28 and TRBJ1-1; D uncertain. The CDR3 has 11 residues. Germline lookup yields CDR1 MDHEN and CDR2 SYDVKM. Deletions cut 3 bases from V and 6 bases from J, with 5 bases between. This CDR3 is CASSLRSEAFF. The CDR3 nucleotides read TGTGCCAGCAGTTTGCGATCTGAAGCTTTCTTT. The whole variable domain, filled in from reference TRBV28 and TRBJ1-1, reads DVKVTQSSRYLVKRTGEKVFLECVQDMDHENMFWYRQDPGLGLRLIYFSYDVKMKEKGDIPEGYSVSREKKERFSLILESASTNQTSMYLCASSLRSEAFFGQGTRLTVV.

The chain combines TRBV5-4 with TRBJ2-5; 8 nucleotides align to TRBD1. The CDR3 spans 15 residues. After removal of 3 bases from V and 0 bases from J, the junction contained 4 bases not matched to a gene. Germline V CDR1 and CDR2: SGHNT, YYREEE (reference sequence). The DNA for the CDR3 is TGTGCCAGCAGCTCGGACAGGGCGTACCAAGAGACCCAGTACTTC. Residues: CASSSDRAYQETQYF.

The gene calls are TRBV3-1 (or the pseudogene TRBV3-2) and TRBJ1-5; D is perhaps TRBD1 (5 bases). The CDR3 loop spans 16 amino acids. Trimming shortened V by 4 bases and J by 2 bases, and 15 bases separated the two germline ends. Per the germline V gene, CDR1 is LGHDT and CDR2 is YNNKEL (reference sequence). Written as DNA, the CDR3 is TGTGCCAGCAGCCGGGGCCGCACTGCGGGCAATCAGCCCCAGCATTTT. This translates into CASSRGRTAGNQPQHF.

V gene TRBV7-9 combines with J gene TRBJ2-7, with a possible D match to TRBD1 (5 bases). The CDR3 totals 12 residues. Germline V gene lookup returns CDR1 SEHNR and CDR2 FQNEAQ (reference sequence). V was pared by 2 bases and J by 6 bases, with 8 bases between. CDR3 in amino acids: CASSLRGTEQYF. In nucleotides, the CDR3 is TGTGCCAGCAGCTTAAGGGGAACCGAGCAGTACTTC.

The chain combines TRBV11-3 with TRBJ1-2; D is unclear. Germline loops: CDR1 SGHNT, CDR2 YENEEA. V dropped 0 bases and J dropped 3 bases, with 11 bases sitting between them. CDR3 length equals 15 residues. The CDR3 DNA reads TGTGCCAGCAGCTTAGATGTAGAGGGAGACTATGGCTACACCTTC. Amino acid sequence: CASSLDVEGDYGYTF.

This clone was observed a handful of times. V gene TRBV13 combines with J gene TRBJ1-4; D not certain. Germline V gives CDR1 PRHDT, CDR2 FYEKMQ (reference sequence). V dropped 6 bases and J dropped 6 bases, with 17 bases sitting between them. CDR3 size: 15 residues. CDR3 nucleotide sequence: TGTGCCAGCAGGCCACCCGGGGAGCCCTATGAAAAACTGTTTTTT. This translates into CASRPPGEPYEKLFF.

This clone was seen a single time. The chain carries TRBV5-1 and TRBJ2-1; TRBD2 agrees at 10 bases. Germline V CDR1 and CDR2: SGHRS, YFSETQ. V was pared by 4 bases and J by 16 bases, with 20 bases of the junction left unmatched. The CDR3 is 16 amino acids. CDR3 DNA sequence: TGCGCCAGCAGCACAGGAACACTAGCGGGGCTGACGTGGTTCTTCTTC. Translating gives CASSTGTLAGLTWFFF.

The chain links TRBV20-1 to TRBJ2-7, with 10 bases matching TRBD2. CDR1 is DFQATT and CDR2 is SNEGSKA in the germline V gene (reference sequence). The trim removed 3 bases at V and 1 base at J, leaving 9 bases unmatched. The CDR3 is made up of 16 amino acids. The CDR3, as DNA: TGCAGTGCTAGTGGTCTGCTTAGCGGGGGGTCCTACGAGCAGTACTTC. It specifies CSASGLLSGGSYEQYF.